A single sample gave rise to the 22 T cell receptor beta chains below, sequenced in a study of T cells in tumors and immune-related adverse events. Produced via immunoSEQ multiplex PCR; TCRdb's table is partial and in-frame only. The data contain 20,000 to 25,000 clones, about 93% of them singletons. The sample consisted of lymph node tissue, taken from a patient treated with anti-PD-1 therapy. The receptors derive from a female donor with metastatic renal cell carcinoma.

V usage is TRBV29-1 and J usage is TRBJ1-2, with a weak D call TRBD1 (6 bases). CDR1 is SQVTM, CDR2 ANQGSEA, per germline. This CDR3 spans 13 amino acids. The ends were cut back, 4 bases at V and 4 bases at J, with 13 bases in the middle. This chain's CDR3 is CSVAEGQSYGYTF. The DNA of the CDR3 is TGCAGCGTTGCCGAAGGACAGAGCTATGGCTACACCTTC. Variable domain in full (rest from reference TRBV29-1 and TRBJ1-2): SAVISQKPSRDICQRGTSLTIQCQVDSQVTMMFWYRQQPGQSLTLIATANQGSEATYESGFVIDKFPISRPNLTFSTLTVSNMSPEDSSIYLCSVAEGQSYGYTFGSGTRLTVV.

This sequence joins TRBV6-5 and TRBJ1-2; TRBD1 matches at 7 bases. Germline V CDR1 and CDR2: MNHEY, SVGAGI. V trimming: 7 bases; J trimming: 3 bases; junction bases outside the gene matches: 5. The CDR3 runs 13 residues. The CDR3 here is CASTRDSYYGYTF. The CDR3 bases are TGTGCCAGCACCCGGGACAGTTACTATGGCTACACCTTC.

J is TRBJ1-1 and V is TRBV7-9; a weak D match, TRBD1 (6 bases). The germline V gene encodes CDR1 SEHNR and CDR2 FQNEAQ (reference sequence). CDR3 length: 14 amino acids. V was clipped by 5 bases and J by 5 bases, with 15 bases between them. The CDR3 reads CASSRPGTNTEAFF. CDR3 sequence (DNA): TGTGCCAGCAGCCGACCTGGGACAAATACTGAAGCTTTCTTT.

The V call is TRBV7-2, the J call TRBJ2-3; 11 bases agree with TRBD2. The V gene end was trimmed by 6 bases and the J gene end by 2 bases; junction bases not matched to a gene: 4. CDR1 SGHTA and CDR2 FQGNSA come from the germline V gene. This CDR3 spans 15 amino acids. This CDR3 is CASSEGLAVTDTQYF. The DNA for the CDR3 is TGTGCCAGCAGTGAGGGACTAGCGGTCACAGATACGCAGTATTTT. Complete variable domain (other parts from reference TRBV7-2 and TRBJ2-3): GAGVSQSPSNKVTEKGKDVELRCDPISGHTALYWYRQSLGQGLEFLIYFQGNSAPDKSGLPSDRFSAERTGGSVSTLTIQRTQQEDSAVYLCASSEGLAVTDTQYFGPGTRLTVL.

As DNA, the CDR3 is TGTGCCAGCAGTTACTCGGGACTAGCGGGAGGGTATGAGCAGTTCTTC. It codes for CASSYSGLAGGYEQFF. The chain combines TRBV6-5 with TRBJ2-1; 16 bases agree with TRBD2. The CDR3 has 16 residues. Trimming removed 0 bases from V and 8 bases from J; junction bases left unmatched: 1. CDR1 and CDR2 (germline): MNHEY, SVGAGI.

The V and J genes are TRBV19 and TRBJ1-2; D remains ambiguous. Trimming took 1 base from V and 4 from J, leaving 10 bases between them. CDR3 size: 14 residues. Germline CDR1 LNHDA, CDR2 SQIVND (reference sequence). The CDR3 DNA reads TGTGCCAGTAGTATAGTGGGGTATGGCTATGGCTACACCTTC. Translated, it gives CASSIVGYGYGYTF. The full variable domain, with the rest looked up from reference TRBV19 and TRBJ1-2, is DGGITQSPKYLFRKEGQNVTLSCEQNLNHDAMYWYRQDPGQGLRLIYYSQIVNDFQKGDIAEGYSVSREKKESFPLTVTSAQKNPTAFYLCASSIVGYGYGYTFGSGTRLTVV.

The genes are TRBV7-2 and TRBJ2-5; TRBD2 agrees at 7 bases. V trimming: 5 bases; J trimming: 4 bases; junction bases outside the gene matches: 10. This CDR3 contains 15 residues. Germline lookup yields CDR1 SGHTA and CDR2 FQGNSA. CDR3 residues: CASSPSGTLSETQYF. Here the CDR3 DNA reads TGTGCCAGCAGCCCTAGCGGCACTCTCTCAGAGACCCAGTACTTC.

V usage is TRBV11-2 and J usage is TRBJ1-4; tentative D call: TRBD1 (6 bases). Germline V CDR1 and CDR2: SGHAT, FQNNGV. Trimming removed 6 bases from V and 17 bases from J, with 22 bases in between. This CDR3 is 13 amino acids long. The CDR3 loop is CASSSSSSDRLFF. The CDR3 nucleotides are TGTGCCAGCAGTTCATCCTCCTCCGACAGGCTATTTTTT. The whole variable domain, remainder taken from reference TRBV11-2 and TRBJ1-4, is EAGVAQSPRYKIIEKRQSVAFWCNPISGHATLYWYQQILGQGPKLLIQFQNNGVVDDSQLPKDRFSAERLKGVDSTLKIQPAKLEDSAVYLCASSSSSSDRLFFGSGTQLSVL.

J is TRBJ2-7 and V is TRBV7-9, with D possibly being TRBD1 (6 bases). V was clipped by 5 bases and J by 5 bases, with 16 bases between them. The CDR3 has 14 amino acids. Germline V CDR1 and CDR2: SEHNR, FQNEAQ (reference sequence). The CDR3 region has the DNA TGTGCCAGCAGCCGGAGAGACAGGTTGCACGAGCAGTACTTC. Its protein is CASSRRDRLHEQYF. Supplemented by reference TRBV7-9 and TRBJ2-7, the full variable domain reads DTGVSQNPRHKITKRGQNVTFRCDPISEHNRLYWYRQTLGQGPEFLTYFQNEAQLEKSRLLSDRFSAERPKGSFSTLEIQRTEQGDSAMYLCASSRRDRLHEQYFGPGTRLTVT.

The chain joins TRBV7-2 to TRBJ1-5, with 9 bases lining up with TRBD1. J lost 12 bases, V lost 5 bases, and 8 bases had no gene match. The CDR3 length is 13 residues. The germline gives CDR1 SGHTA, CDR2 FQGNSA. CDR3: CASSPPGQGYQHF. In DNA, the CDR3 is TGTGCCAGCAGCCCCCCGGGACAGGGTTACCAGCATTTT.

The chain is built from TRBV19 and TRBJ1-5; D possibly corresponds to TRBD1 (6 bases). The CDR3 has 14 amino acids. The germline CDR1 and CDR2 sequences are LNHDA and SQIVND (reference sequence). Trimming removed 7 bases from V and 5 bases from J, with 15 bases in between. DNA for the CDR3: TGTGCCAGTAACCCTGACGGGGGGCATCAGCCCCAGCATTTT. It specifies CASNPDGGHQPQHF.

The chain uses TRBV4-1 and TRBJ2-7, with 9 bases lining up with TRBD2. CDR1 and CDR2 (germline): MGHRA, YSYEKL. The length of the CDR3 is 15 residues. With V trimmed by 0 bases and J by 9 bases, 9 bases remained unmatched. The CDR3: CASSQDISGGNGQYF. DNA for the CDR3: TGCGCCAGCAGCCAAGATATTAGCGGGGGAAACGGGCAGTACTTC.

V gene TRBV2 combines with J gene TRBJ2-7, with D unclear. Germline V gene sequence: CDR1 SNHLY, CDR2 FYNNEI. CDR3 length: 11 amino acids. With 6 bases removed from V and 2 bases from J, the gap between germline ends came to 5 bases. CDR3 sequence: CASRYTYEQYF. CDR3 sequence (DNA): TGTGCCAGCAGGTACACCTACGAGCAGTACTTC.

This sequence joins TRBV7-9 and TRBJ1-2; D remains ambiguous. The CDR3 covers 12 residues. CDR1 SEHNR and CDR2 FQNEAQ come from the germline V gene (reference sequence). The V end lost 3 bases, the J end lost 6 bases, and 8 bases lay between the germline ends. This CDR3 is CASSFPYNGYTF. The CDR3, as DNA: TGTGCCAGCAGCTTCCCTTACAATGGCTACACCTTC.

J is TRBJ2-7 and V is TRBV6-1; 12 positions match TRBD1. This CDR3 is built from 14 residues. Germline CDR1 and CDR2: MNHNS and SASEGT. V lost 6 bases, J lost 5 bases, and 5 bases stayed unmatched. The CDR3 sequence: CASRAGTGGDEQYF. In DNA form, the CDR3 reads TGTGCCAGCAGGGCGGGGACAGGGGGCGACGAGCAGTACTTC.

This clone is a singleton in its sample. The chain joins TRBV29-1 to TRBJ2-3; D not resolved. Deletions cut 6 bases from V and 1 base from J, with 8 bases between. Germline loops: CDR1 SQVTM, CDR2 ANQGSEA. The CDR3 is 12 amino acids. The CDR3 region has the DNA TGCAGCGTCGACCAGGGCACAGATACGCAGTATTTT. Its translation: CSVDQGTDTQYF.

The genes are TRBV7-2 and TRBJ2-1, with 11 bases lining up with TRBD2. The length of the CDR3 is 15 residues. Germline lookup yields CDR1 SGHTA and CDR2 FQGNSA. The trim removed 4 bases at V and 5 bases at J, leaving 4 bases unmatched. CDR3 amino acids: CASSWGLAVHNEQFF. DNA of the CDR3: TGTGCCAGCAGCTGGGGACTAGCGGTTCACAATGAGCAGTTCTTC.

The chain couples TRBV29-1 to TRBJ2-5; 9 nucleotides line up with TRBD1. Germline lookup yields CDR1 SQVTM and CDR2 ANQGSEA. The CDR3 is 12 amino acids. The ends lost 5 bases at V and 5 bases at J; junction bases unmatched: 3. The CDR3 region is CSVLGQGETQYF. CDR3 coding DNA: TGCAGCGTTTTAGGACAGGGGGAGACCCAGTACTTC.

This sequence joins TRBV7-9 and TRBJ2-3; D gene uncertain. V was cut by 3 bases and J by 6 bases, with 7 bases left in between. The CDR3 contains 12 residues. Germline lookup yields CDR1 SEHNR and CDR2 FQNEAQ (reference sequence). CDR3 nucleotides: TGTGCCAGCAGCTTTGAAGTGGATACGCAGTATTTT. It translates to CASSFEVDTQYF.

The chain has TRBV5-4 and TRBJ2-4; the match to TRBD1 covers 10 bases. The junction had 2 bases not matched to a gene; V was cut back by 0 bases and J by 2 bases. The CDR3 is made up of 16 amino acids. Germline V gives CDR1 SGHNT, CDR2 YYREEE (reference sequence). CDR3 in DNA: TGTGCCAGCAGCTTGGGGACAGGGGGACCCAAAAACATTCAGTACTTC. It translates to CASSLGTGGPKNIQYF.

This rearrangement joins TRBV4-2 to TRBJ2-3; a possible D gene is TRBD2 (6 bases). Trimming stripped 1 base from V and 8 bases from J, with 10 bases between. Looked up from germline, CDR1 is LGHNA and CDR2 is YNFKEQ. The CDR3 is 13 amino acids. The CDR3 is CASSQVTSGTQYF. The CDR3 DNA sequence: TGTGCCAGCAGCCAAGTGACTAGTGGTACGCAGTATTTT.

The V call is TRBV19, the J call TRBJ1-1, with a tentative D call TRBD1 (6 bases). Germline V gene lookup returns CDR1 LNHDA and CDR2 SQIVND (reference sequence). This CDR3 is 15 amino acids long. V dropped 5 bases and J dropped 5 bases, with 18 bases sitting between them. The CDR3: CASSPRRGGGTEAFF. The CDR3 bases are TGTGCCAGTAGTCCCCGTAGGGGGGGAGGGACTGAAGCTTTCTTT.